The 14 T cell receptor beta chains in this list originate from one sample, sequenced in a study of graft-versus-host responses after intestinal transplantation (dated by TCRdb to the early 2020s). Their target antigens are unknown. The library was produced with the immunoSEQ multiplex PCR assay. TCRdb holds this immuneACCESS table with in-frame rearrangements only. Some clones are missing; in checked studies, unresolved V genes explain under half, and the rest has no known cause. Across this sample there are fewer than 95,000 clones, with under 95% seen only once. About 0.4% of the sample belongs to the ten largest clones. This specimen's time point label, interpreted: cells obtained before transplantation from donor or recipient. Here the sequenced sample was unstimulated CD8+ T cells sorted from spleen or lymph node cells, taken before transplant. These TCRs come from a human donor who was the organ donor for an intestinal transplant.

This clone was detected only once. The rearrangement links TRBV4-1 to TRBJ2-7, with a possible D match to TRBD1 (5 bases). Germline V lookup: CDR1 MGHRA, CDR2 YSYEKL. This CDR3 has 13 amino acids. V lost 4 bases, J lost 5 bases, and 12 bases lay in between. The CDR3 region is CASSPTGNHEQYF. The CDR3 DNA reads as TGCGCCAGCAGCCCTACAGGAAACCACGAGCAGTACTTC.

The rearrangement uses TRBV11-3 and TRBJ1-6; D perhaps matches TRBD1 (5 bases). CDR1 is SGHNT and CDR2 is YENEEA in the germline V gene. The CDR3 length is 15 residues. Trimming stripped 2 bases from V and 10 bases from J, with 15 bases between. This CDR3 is CASSLLRGLESPLHF. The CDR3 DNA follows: TGTGCCAGCAGCTTACTCCGGGGACTTGAATCACCCCTCCACTTT. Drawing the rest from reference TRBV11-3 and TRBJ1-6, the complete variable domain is EAGVVQSPRYKIIEKKQPVAFWCNPISGHNTLYWYLQNLGQGPELLIRYENEEAVDDSQLPKDRFSAERLKGVDSTLKIQPAELGDSAVYLCASSLLRGLESPLHFGNGTRLTVT.

The CDR3: CASSLARAEQYF. The CDR3 DNA reads TGTGCCAGCAGCTTAGCTAGAGCCGAGCAGTACTTC. V usage is TRBV7-9 and J usage is TRBJ2-7; D unclear. The germline V and J ends were trimmed by 0 bases and 6 bases, with 6 bases remaining between them. Germline V CDR1 and CDR2: SEHNR, FQNEAQ (reference sequence). This CDR3 region has 12 residues.

CDR3 region: CAWNGKSTDTQYF. DNA for the CDR3: TGTGCCTGGAACGGGAAAAGCACAGATACGCAGTATTTT. The chain links TRBV30 to TRBJ2-3; TRBD2 is a possible D gene (5 bases). The ends were cut back, 4 bases at V and 0 bases at J, with 8 bases in the middle. The germline CDR1 and CDR2 sequences are GTSNPN and SVGIG (reference sequence). The CDR3 is 13 amino acids.

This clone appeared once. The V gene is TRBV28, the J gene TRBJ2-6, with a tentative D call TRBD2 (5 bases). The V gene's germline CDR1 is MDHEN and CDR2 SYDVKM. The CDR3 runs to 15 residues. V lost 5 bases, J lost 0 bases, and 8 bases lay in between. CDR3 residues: CASSQLVSGANVLTF. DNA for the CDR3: TGTGCCAGCAGTCAACTAGTCTCTGGGGCCAACGTCCTGACTTTC.

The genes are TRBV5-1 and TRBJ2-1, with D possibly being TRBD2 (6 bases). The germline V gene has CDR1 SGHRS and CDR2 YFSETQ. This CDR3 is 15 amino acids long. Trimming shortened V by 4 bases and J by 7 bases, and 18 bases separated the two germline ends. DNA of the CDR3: TGCGCCAGCAGCGTCCAGCGGGTGCCTTCAAATGAGCAGTTCTTC. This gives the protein CASSVQRVPSNEQFF.

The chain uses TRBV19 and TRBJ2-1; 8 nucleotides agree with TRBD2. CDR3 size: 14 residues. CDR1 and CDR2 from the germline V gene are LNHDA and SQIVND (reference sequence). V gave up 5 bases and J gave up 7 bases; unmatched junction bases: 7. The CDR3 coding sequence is TGTGCCAGTAGTCTTAGCGGGGCGGGAAATGAGCAGTTCTTC. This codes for CASSLSGAGNEQFF.

CDR3 nucleotides: TGTGCCAGCATGGGGGCCAGGGGGGTCTACGAGCAGTACTTC. Amino acids: CASMGARGVYEQYF. The chain joins TRBV2 to TRBJ2-7, with a possible D match to TRBD1 (7 bases). CDR1 is SNHLY and CDR2 is FYNNEI in the germline V gene. Trimming removed 7 bases from V and 3 bases from J, with 16 bases in between. CDR3 length: 14 amino acids.

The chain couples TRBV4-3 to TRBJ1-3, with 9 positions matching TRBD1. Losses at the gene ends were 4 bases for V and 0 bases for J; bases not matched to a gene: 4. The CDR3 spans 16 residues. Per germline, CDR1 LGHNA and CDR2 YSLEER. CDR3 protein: CASSPGTGLSGNTIYF. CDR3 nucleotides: TGCGCCAGCAGCCCGGGGACAGGGCTCTCTGGAAACACCATATATTTT.

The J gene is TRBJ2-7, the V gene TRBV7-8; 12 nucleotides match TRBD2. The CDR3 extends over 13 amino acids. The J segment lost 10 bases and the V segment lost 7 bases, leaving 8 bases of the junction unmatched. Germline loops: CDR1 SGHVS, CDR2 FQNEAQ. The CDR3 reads CASTVFGLAGQYF. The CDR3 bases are TGTGCCAGCACCGTTTTTGGACTAGCGGGACAGTACTTC.

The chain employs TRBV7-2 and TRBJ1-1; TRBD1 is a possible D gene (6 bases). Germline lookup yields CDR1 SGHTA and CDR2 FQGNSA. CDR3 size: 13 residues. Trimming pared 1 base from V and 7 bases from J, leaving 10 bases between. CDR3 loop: CASSLGGGREAFF. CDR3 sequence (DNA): TGTGCCAGCAGCTTAGGAGGGGGTCGTGAAGCTTTCTTT.

The CDR3 DNA reads TGTGCCAGCAGCGTCTCTATGGGAGACACGTCCGAGCAGTACTTC. Its translation: CASSVSMGDTSEQYF. J is TRBJ2-5 and V is TRBV9; the D gene is possibly TRBD2 (5 bases). Judging by the DNA end, TRBJ2-7 fits better; the J call may be wrong. CDR1 is SGDLS and CDR2 is YYNGEE in the germline V gene. CDR3 size: 15 residues.

CDR3 bases: TGTGCCAGCAGTACCCTAGGGAGGGACAATGAGCAGTTCTTC. Translated: CASSTLGRDNEQFF. The chain joins TRBV2 to TRBJ2-1; 7 nucleotides line up with TRBD2. The CDR3 is 14 residues long. The germline V gene encodes CDR1 SNHLY and CDR2 FYNNEI. The J segment lost 5 bases and the V segment lost 5 bases, leaving 6 bases of the junction unmatched.

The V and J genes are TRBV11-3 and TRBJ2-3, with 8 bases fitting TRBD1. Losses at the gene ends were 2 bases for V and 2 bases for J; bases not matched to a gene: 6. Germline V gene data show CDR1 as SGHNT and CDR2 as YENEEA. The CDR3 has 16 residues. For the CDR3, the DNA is TGTGCCAGCAGCTTAATCCGGACAGGGAACACAGATACGCAGTATTTT. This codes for CASSLIRTGNTDTQYF.